The rows below give T cell receptor beta chains drawn from one sample of a study of blood T cell repertoires in COVID-19. Repertoires were generated with immunoSEQ multiplex PCR, while TCRdb's copy carries only in-frame clones and drops some. The table has over 150,000 clones, about 80% seen once. The sequenced sample was PBMCs or T cells enriched from blood (not recorded which). The source is a man aged 50 or older who had recovered from COVID-19. CDR3s include the opening cysteine and the closing phenylalanine or tryptophan. The D gene is left open where the match is weak. Part of the rows lack a size; the others show once, few, many or a class for expanded clones.

j_call d_call clone_size v_call cdr3_aa cdr3_nt
TRBJ1-3 - - TRBV7-2 CASSLARGSGNSGNTIYF TGTGCCAGCAGCTTAGCCCGGGGTTCGGGGAACTCTGGAAACACCATATATTTT
TRBJ1-4 - - TRBV29-1 CSVGQNEKLFF TGCAGCGTTGGACAGAATGAAAAACTGTTTTTT
TRBJ2-1 - - TRBV5-1 CASSMDIYNEQFF TGCGCCAGCAGCATGGACATCTACAATGAGCAGTTCTTC
TRBJ2-7 TRBD1 - TRBV13 CASSSIQGARHEQYF TGTGCCAGCAGCAGCATACAGGGGGCGCGCCACGAGCAGTACTTC
TRBJ1-2 TRBD1 once TRBV19 CASSTRTGAYGYTF TGTGCCAGTAGTACTAGGACAGGGGCCTATGGCTACACCTTC
TRBJ1-1 - - TRBV7-9 CASSPAGGRLNTEAFF TGTGCCAGCAGCCCTGCGGGGGGCAGACTGAACACTGAAGCTTTCTTT
TRBJ1-1 TRBD1 - TRBV19 CASSIGGQVVTEAFF TGTGCCAGTAGTATTGGCGGACAGGTGGTCACTGAAGCTTTCTTT
TRBJ2-5 TRBD2 - TRBV5-5 CASRSGGAVETQYF TGTGCCAGCCGGAGCGGGGGGGCCGTAGAGACCCAGTACTTC
TRBJ2-1 TRBD1 few TRBV3-1/TRBV3-2 CASSQRGQRPNEQFF TGTGCCAGCAGCCAACGGGGACAGCGTCCCAATGAGCAGTTCTTC
TRBJ2-1 - - TRBV19 CASSRSGSSYNEQFF TGTGCCAGTAGTCGCAGCGGTAGCTCCTACAATGAGCAGTTCTTC
TRBJ1-5 TRBD1 once TRBV7-9 CASSETGGSNQPQHF TGTGCCAGCAGCGAAACAGGGGGTAGCAATCAGCCCCAGCATTTT
TRBJ1-6 - once TRBV9 CASSVVPGNSPLHF TGTGCCAGCAGCGTAGTCCCGGGTAATTCACCCCTCCACTTT
TRBJ2-7 - once TRBV5-1 CASSLGRSARDYEQYF TGCGCCAGCAGCTTGGGGAGATCGGCGAGGGACTACGAGCAGTACTTC
TRBJ2-5 TRBD2 - TRBV7-2 CASSLLWGGPQETQYF TGTGCCAGCAGCTTACTATGGGGGGGACCCCAAGAGACCCAGTACTTC
TRBJ1-3 - - TRBV7-2 CASSSSSGNTIYF TGTGCCAGCAGCTCGTCCTCTGGAAACACCATATATTTT
TRBJ1-6 TRBD1 - TRBV7-8 CASRKGQNSPLHF TGTGCCAGCAGAAAGGGACAGAATTCACCCCTCCACTTT
TRBJ2-3 TRBD1 - TRBV18 CASSLHRGGTDTQYF TGTGCCAGCTCACTTCACAGGGGTGGAACAGATACGCAGTATTTT
TRBJ2-7 - few TRBV5-4 CASSLGGFYEQYF TGTGCCAGCAGCTTGGGAGGATTCTACGAGCAGTACTTC
TRBJ2-6 - - TRBV9 CASSPTGGANVLTF TGTGCCAGCAGCCCCACAGGGGGGGCCAACGTCCTGACTTTC
TRBJ2-2 TRBD2 - TRBV6-5 CASQPGLAPGELFF TGTGCCAGCCAACCGGGACTAGCGCCCGGGGAGCTGTTTTTT
TRBJ2-7 - once TRBV29-1 CSVEDPFHEQYF TGCAGCGTTGAAGACCCCTTCCACGAGCAGTACTTC
TRBJ1-1 TRBD1 - TRBV3-1/TRBV3-2 CASSLQEAGGSLAFF TGTGCCAGCAGCCTCCAGGAGGCAGGGGGCAGTTTGGCTTTCTTT
TRBJ2-1 - - TRBV29-1 CSSSPPTGTYNEQFF TGCAGCTCATCCCCGCCGACAGGAACCTACAATGAGCAGTTCTTC
TRBJ2-2 TRBD1 - TRBV5-4 CASSGTGGMDTGELFF TGTGCCAGCAGCGGGACAGGAGGCATGGACACCGGGGAGCTGTTTTTT
TRBJ2-7 - - TRBV29-1 CSVGSRVGEQYF TGCAGCGTTGGTTCCAGGGTTGGCGAGCAGTACTTC
TRBJ2-7 TRBD2 - TRBV7-2 CASSLAWRGGYEQYF TGTGCCAGCAGCTTAGCGTGGCGGGGGGGCTACGAGCAGTACTTC
TRBJ1-4 TRBD1 - TRBV27 CASRLRQGPNEKLFF TGTGCCAGCAGACTTCGACAGGGACCTAATGAAAAACTGTTTTTT
TRBJ2-3 TRBD2 - TRBV30 CAWSVQLAGGQDTQYF TGTGCCTGGAGTGTCCAACTAGCGGGGGGGCAGGATACGCAGTATTTT
TRBJ1-1 - - TRBV3-1/TRBV3-2 CASSRGRGGTEAFF TGTGCCAGCAGCCGAGGGCGGGGCGGCACTGAAGCTTTCTTT
TRBJ1-1 TRBD1 - TRBV13 CASSPDRGMNTEAFF TGTGCCAGCAGCCCTGACAGGGGGATGAACACTGAAGCTTTCTTT
TRBJ2-7 TRBD2 - TRBV6-5 CASRPQAGALYEQYF TGTGCCAGCAGACCCCAAGCGGGGGCCCTCTACGAGCAGTACTTC
TRBJ1-4 TRBD1 - TRBV6-5 CASSYRPGQGGEKLFF TGTGCCAGCAGTTACCGCCCGGGACAGGGGGGGGAAAAACTGTTTTTT
TRBJ1-4 - - TRBV20-1 CSASSREKLFF TGCAGTGCTAGTAGTCGGGAAAAACTGTTTTTT
TRBJ2-5 TRBD1 - TRBV30 CAWSPGTGYQETQYF TGTGCCTGGAGTCCCGGGACAGGTTACCAAGAGACCCAGTACTTC
TRBJ2-7 - few TRBV9 CASNLPELRGLNGCF TGTGCCAGCAACCTCCCCGAACTTAGGGGCCTAAACGGGTGCTTC
TRBJ2-7 TRBD2 few TRBV27 CASSSSGSSYEQYF TGTGCCAGCAGTTCTAGCGGAAGCTCCTACGAGCAGTACTTC
TRBJ2-2 TRBD2 - TRBV7-2 CASSSSGNTGELFF TGTGCCAGCAGTTCTAGCGGGAACACCGGGGAGCTGTTTTTT
TRBJ2-1 - - TRBV5-4 CASSLVLVNEQFF TGTGCCAGCAGCTTGGTCCTAGTCAATGAGCAGTTCTTC
TRBJ2-5 TRBD1 - TRBV27 CASSLFSGGRETQYF TGTGCCAGCAGTTTATTCTCAGGGGGCAGGGAGACCCAGTACTTC
TRBJ2-5 TRBD1 once TRBV5-1 CASTWRQGAETQYF TGCGCCAGCACCTGGCGGCAGGGGGCCGAGACCCAGTACTTC
TRBJ2-7 - - TRBV19 CASRLTGSYEQYF TGTGCCAGTAGGCTGACAGGATCCTACGAGCAGTACTTC
TRBJ1-1 TRBD1 - TRBV5-1 CASSLGAGGAGTEAFF TGCGCCAGCAGCTTGGGGGCAGGGGGCGCGGGAACTGAAGCTTTCTTT
TRBJ2-1 - - TRBV21-1 CASSPGLDNEQFF TGTGCCAGCAGCCCGGGACTAGACAATGAGCAGTTCTTC
TRBJ2-5 - - TRBV6-5 CASRARDLIGETQYF TGTGCCAGCAGAGCCAGGGACTTGATAGGAGAGACCCAGTACTTC
TRBJ1-1 TRBD1 once TRBV19 CASSRPGQAMNTEAFF TGTGCCAGTAGTAGACCGGGACAGGCTATGAACACTGAAGCTTTCTTT